This TCR beta chain stems from a study of cytomegalovirus exposure and HLA in healthy donors (dated by TCRdb to about 2017). Looking at the study overall: An earlier analysis of roughly 610 of the donors reported under 300 Gb of sequence data and roughly 120 million unique TCR beta sequences obtained from about 179 million T cells. An early release covering 550 to 700 HLA-typed donors comprised roughly 300 gigabases of sequencing data and 85 million or so unique TCR sequences. Of the roughly 400 genotyped donors, about 84% fell in the genetic ancestry cluster associated with self-reported Caucasian donors. The study aimed to test whether cataloging public T cell receptors could reveal signatures of past pathogen exposure. The T cell repertoires of several hundred subjects were profiled by immunosequencing and related to cytomegalovirus serostatus. Besides the first cohort of roughly 660 subjects, a separate validation cohort made up of 120 or so different subjects was used. High-throughput TCR immunosequencing, statistical association of individual TCRs with disease status, and machine learning were combined to predict cytomegalovirus infection status. In a later analysis, previously published TCR beta repertoires from 666 donors were re-analyzed and high-resolution HLA genotyping was added so that TCR occurrence patterns could be studied. Rather than drawing on any new phenotypic data, the later analysis identified candidate immune exposures from TCR beta sequences and the way those sequences occurred across donors. An earlier analysis of some 600 of the donors applied high-throughput TCR beta sequencing to assess whether each TCR beta V gene segment acted as functional or pseudogenic. Donor age, sex, ethnicity and CMV serostatus were compiled alongside the repertoire data. A later genetic analysis used genome-wide SNP genotypes for about 60% of the roughly 700 donors, treating that subset as a discovery cohort. Every discovery cohort repertoire had been produced on one sequencing platform. Class I and class II HLA loci were covered by the typing at four-digit resolution. The number of donors typed differed by locus, with about 620-630 for A, B, C, DRB1 and DQB1, around 500 for DQA1, over 600 for DPA1, and under 490 for DPB1. Because of strong linkage in the cohort, roughly five DR-DQ haplotypes were treated as single units for association and clustering. Among about 400 genotyped donors of the cohort, an average of around 220,000 unique TCR beta nucleotide sequences was sequenced per donor, of which 15% to 20% were non-productive.

This clone has more than one count but fewer than ten. It lacks a known antigen. The record has no base qualities; no much larger clone is one base away. The cohort consisted of some 670 healthy bone marrow donors. At the time of sampling, every cohort member was nominally healthy, though immune exposures that went unrecorded were likely present. The donor tested CMV seropositive and was one of the 289 seropositive cohort members. A peripheral blood sample was collected from each donor, and TCR beta sequencing was performed on peripheral blood mononuclear cells. The Qiagen DNeasy Blood Extraction Kit was used to extract genomic DNA from the blood cell samples. Results the study describes overall, beyond this receptor: A group of highly shared sequence variants was considered likely to be a technical artifact of the sequencing pipeline. A later analysis found that HLA-associated TCR beta chains were more clonally expanded and had lower generation probabilities than equally common non-associated chains. When HLA alleles, especially DR and DQ, strongly co-occurred, attributing TCR associations to individual alleles was difficult. A further reported finding was that TCR beta sequences accurately predicted the HLA-A and HLA-B alleles for most subjects in the first cohort. Most CMV-associated TCR beta chains appeared to be HLA-restricted in a later analysis, and the HLA associations seemed to be driven largely by CMV exposure. The classifier was reported to diagnose cytomegalovirus status with high specificity and sensitivity in both the original and validation cohorts. A few of the identified cytomegalovirus-associated TCR beta chains were confirmed in vitro to be specific for cytomegalovirus antigens. For the cohort, immune exposure information was limited to CMV serostatus. An earlier analysis of approximately 590 of the donors showed that most TCR beta V segments appeared in productive rearrangements either about 87% or about 30% of the time, which broadly matched IMGT annotations. In a later analysis, several top co-occurrence clusters were reported to appear linked to parvovirus B19, influenza, CMV and Epstein-Barr virus. Approximately 16 rarely observed V segments, including chromosome 9 orphons, were excluded from the earlier analysis of approximately 500 of the donors because counts were too low. HLA typing was unavailable for some donors at each locus, so association tests used only the typed subset. Correlated functional status among segregating V segments might be attributable to linkage disequilibrium, but an unknown experimental factor could not be ruled out. In this cohort, only TCR beta chains were sequenced, and detectable features were limited by the absence of alpha or paired-chain data. In a later analysis, TCR association rates were found to vary across HLA loci, with the most associated TCRs seen for DRB1 alleles and the fewest for HLA-C alleles. Specific HLA alleles were associated with some 15,000 TCR beta sequences at a false discovery rate of 0.05 in a later analysis. A later genetic analysis reported fewer N-insertions in productive TCRs among donors in an Asian-associated ancestry cluster than the approximately 670-donor mean. According to the authors, the approach could potentially be generalized to other disease states and immunological phenotypes. An association between a missense DCLRE1C variant and V-gene and J-gene trimming of TCR beta chains was found in a later genetic analysis and replicated in an independent cohort. A total of 164 TCR beta chains were listed by the study as associated with cytomegalovirus. The presence/absence analyses assumed that sequencing depth was roughly uniform across donors, and that assumption may not be true. Most TCR sequences were observed very rarely across donors, whereas some public TCRs were present in many individuals.

Libraries came from the immunoSEQ multiplex PCR assay. For the multiplex PCR, a mixture combining 60 forward primers for TCR Vbeta segments and 13 reverse primers for TCR Jbeta segments was used. The CDR3 region of rearranged TCR beta genes was amplified from genomic DNA by a multiplex PCR assay. The amplified TCR beta libraries were sequenced on the Illumina HiSeq System as 87-base-pair reads. The original pipeline was this. A later analysis tallied 80 million to 95 million unique TCR beta chains across the 666 repertoires, and some 10 million of those chains were shared by two or more donors. A nearest-neighbor algorithm error-corrected the raw reads and collapsed the reads into unique sequences, merging closely related sequences to remove PCR and sequencing errors. To assign V, D and J gene segments, CDR3 sequences were aligned to IMGT reference sequences. Each retained sequence needed at least a six-nucleotide match to both a V gene segment and a J gene segment. A rearrangement counted as productive if the CDR3 had no stop codons and remained in frame with V and J, and every other rearrangement counted as non-productive. CDR3 was defined according to IMGT convention as the region running from the second conserved V-encoded cysteine to the conserved J-encoded phenylalanine. In an earlier analysis of around 540 of the donors, sequences lacking an unambiguous match to a single V gene segment were excluded. In an earlier analysis of 587 of the donors, V segments were called functional above 56.7% productive rearrangements and were called segregating when the between-donor standard deviation exceeded 5%. To diagnose cytomegalovirus status from the catalog of TCR beta chain sequences, a statistical classification framework was built. A later analysis assigned V and J genes by comparing TCR nucleotide sequences with IMGT/GENE-DB human TR gene sequences. The TCRdist pipeline was used in a later analysis to assign CDR3 sequences and most-parsimonious VDJ recombination scenarios. A later analysis defined each TCR beta chain by its CDR3 amino acid sequence plus V-gene family, and excluded reads lacking a unique V-gene family. To address suspected cross-contamination and a sequencing artifact, a later analysis removed 450 to 700 highly shared, low-generation-probability nucleotide sequences. In a later analysis, a clonal expansion index was calculated for each public chain from normalized within-repertoire ranks of inferred template counts. A later analysis computed generation probabilities with a VDJ recombination model fitted to out-of-frame rearrangements, and checked the results against IGoR. In a later analysis, hypergeometric tests were used to score TCR-TCR, TCR-HLA and TCR-CMV co-occurrence, with a repertoire-size bias correction applied to TCR pairs. A later analysis estimated false discovery rates by permuting HLA or CMV assignments 20 times. In a later analysis, co-occurring TCRs were grouped using DBSCAN, with TCRdist sequence similarity added in when clustering inside HLA-allele-positive subsets. Co-occurrence clustering excluded repertoires with fewer than 30,000 or more than 120,000 public chains, plus five with anomalous nucleotide sharing. TCRdb limited this immuneACCESS table to in-frame rearrangements with V and J called. A share of clones is missing; checked studies link under half to unresolved V genes, and the rest is unexplained. Clonal size and the V and J genes are those of that table, whereas D and trimming came from the DNA. The sample table contains some 130,000 clones; only one count was recorded for about 71% of them. Over 2% of the sample belongs to the ten largest clones.

The sequencing sample was made of PBMCs. The TCR comes from a woman aged 60-75 years in good health and CMV-seropositive.

This receptor has the CDR3 CASSPSGTSDTQYF. The sequenced DNA: TGTGCCAGCAGTCCCTCTGGGACTAGCGATACGCAGTATTTT. The sequence links TRBV28 to TRBJ2-3, with 9 middle bases fitting TRBD2. Taken from the germline V gene, the CDR1 and CDR2 loops are MDHEN and SYDVKM. The CDR3 numbers 14 residues from cysteine through phenylalanine. Kept here is only the CDR3 DNA, which spans 42 bases and is read in frame from base 1. Unmatched junction bases come to 6, with V trimmed by 5 bases and J by 6 bases.